The present entry profiles one T cell receptor beta chain with its context. This CDR3 has 15 residues. The V end lost 7 bases, the J end lost 0 bases, and 13 bases lay between the germline ends. The germline gives CDR1 MGHDK, CDR2 SYGVNS. The sample comes from a study of neoadjuvant anti-PD-1 for oral cavity cancer. Sequenced by immunoSEQ multiplex PCR; TCRdb stores in-frame clones only, minus some. The table includes around 13,000 clones, around 70% detected once. Documented time point: after neoadjuvant nivolumab, at surgical resection. The chain recombines TRBV25-1 with TRBJ2-4; D not resolved. The source of this sequence is a person between 40 and 85 years old with oral cavity squamous cell carcinoma. The sequencing here drew on PBMCs, taken after nivolumab (anti-PD-1) treatment. CDR3 amino acids: CASKSFVTAKNIQYF. The CDR3 coding sequence is TGTGCCAGCAAAAGTTTCGTTACAGCCAAAAACATTCAGTACTTC.